Presented here are 20 T cell receptor beta chains from one specimen sequenced in a study of naive CD8 T cells in extremely preterm neonates. TCRdb keeps only in-frame clones here, not all; method: immunoSEQ multiplex PCR. Of about 4,900 clones in the sample, 95% to 98% were seen once. Without labor or membrane rupture, elective cesareans at about 35-43 weeks supplied term cord blood. The sample was naive CD8+ T cells from cord blood. All receptors derive from a newborn in good health.

The chain employs TRBV9 and TRBJ1-4; 9 bases match TRBD1. The germline V gene has CDR1 SGDLS and CDR2 YYNGEE. The V gene end was trimmed by 4 bases and the J gene end by 6 bases; junction bases not matched to a gene: 1. The CDR3 is 13 residues long. Here the CDR3 DNA reads TGTGCCAGCAGCAGGGACAGGGATGAAAAACTGTTTTTT. Protein sequence: CASSRDRDEKLFF.

V is TRBV27 and J is TRBJ2-2; TRBD2 matches 9 bases. The length of the CDR3 is 15 residues. Germline lookup yields CDR1 MNHEY and CDR2 SMNVEV (reference sequence). After removal of 1 base from V and 5 bases from J, the junction contained 2 bases not matched to a gene. CDR3 sequence reads: CASSLWAGGTGELFF. The CDR3 DNA is TGTGCCAGCAGTTTATGGGCGGGGGGGACCGGGGAGCTGTTTTTT.

V and J are TRBV28 and TRBJ1-5, with D tentatively TRBD1 (6 bases). The CDR3 is 13 amino acids. The germline V gene has CDR1 MDHEN and CDR2 SYDVKM. The V end was cut by 2 bases, the J end by 4 bases, with 6 bases between. CDR3 sequence: CASSLGTNQPQHF. DNA for the CDR3: TGTGCCAGCAGTTTAGGGACAAATCAGCCCCAGCATTTT. Supplemented by reference TRBV28 and TRBJ1-5, the full variable domain reads DVKVTQSSRYLVKRTGEKVFLECVQDMDHENMFWYRQDPGLGLRLIYFSYDVKMKEKGDIPEGYSVSREKKERFSLILESASTNQTSMYLCASSLGTNQPQHFGDGTRLSIL.

This chain uses TRBV5-6 with TRBJ2-7; the match to TRBD2 covers 10 bases. Per germline, CDR1 SGHDT and CDR2 YYEEEE. Losses at the gene ends were 1 base for V and 4 bases for J; bases not matched to a gene: 5. The CDR3 spans 15 residues. CDR3 DNA: TGTGCCAGCAGCTTGAGCGGGAGGGCCTTGTACGAGCAGTACTTC. It encodes CASSLSGRALYEQYF.

The chain is built from TRBV19 and TRBJ2-7; possible D gene TRBD2, 5 bases. Trimming left V 5 bases short and J 3 bases short, with 11 bases between. Germline values: CDR1 LNHDA, CDR2 SQIVND (reference sequence). The CDR3 length is 13 residues. The DNA for the CDR3 is TGTGCCAGTAGTGTCGGCGGACTCTACGAGCAGTACTTC. It specifies CASSVGGLYEQYF.

The chain employs TRBV7-9 and TRBJ2-5; 10 bases are shared with TRBD2. The end of the DNA fits TRBJ2-7 better, so the J call may be wrong. The germline CDR1 and CDR2 sequences are SEHNR and FQNEAQ (reference sequence). The length of the CDR3 is 15 residues. The CDR3 DNA reads as TGTGCCAGCAGTTCCCGTAGCGGGGGGACCTACGAGCAGTACTTC. Amino acid sequence: CASSSRSGGTYEQYF.

The chain uses TRBV7-9 and TRBJ1-5, with 9 bases matching TRBD1. V gave up 5 bases and J gave up 4 bases; unmatched junction bases: 6. The CDR3 covers 15 residues. Germline V gene data show CDR1 as SEHNR and CDR2 as FQNEAQ (reference sequence). The CDR3 sequence: CASSLTGGGNQPQHF. The CDR3 region has the DNA TGTGCCAGCAGCCTGACAGGGGGAGGAAATCAGCCCCAGCATTTT.

This sequence joins TRBV6-5 and TRBJ1-1, with a weak D call TRBD1 (5 bases). Germline CDR1 and CDR2: MNHEY and SVGAGI. V gave up 5 bases and J gave up 1 base, with 5 bases separating them. This CDR3 region has 12 residues. The CDR3 spells CASSTGNTEAFF. The CDR3 DNA sequence: TGTGCCAGCAGTACAGGGAACACTGAAGCTTTCTTT.

Here the CDR3 DNA reads TGTGCCAGCAGCGCCCGGACTGTGTACAATGAGCAGTTCTTC. This sequence encodes CASSARTVYNEQFF. This chain connects TRBV9 to TRBJ2-1; TRBD2 might be the D (5 bases). The germline V gene encodes CDR1 SGDLS and CDR2 YYNGEE. This CDR3 region has 14 residues. Trimming pared 3 bases from V and 4 bases from J, leaving 11 bases between.

This rearrangement joins TRBV5-1 to TRBJ2-3, with 9 bases matching TRBD2. This CDR3 is 15 amino acids long. Germline assignment: CDR1 SGHRS and CDR2 YFSETQ. J gave up 5 bases and V 2 bases, and 6 bases lay outside the gene matches. CDR3 sequence (DNA): TGCGCCAGCAGCTTTGCGGGGGGGCCGGAAGATACGCAGTATTTT. Translated, it gives CASSFAGGPEDTQYF. Full variable domain (remainder filled in from reference TRBV5-1 and TRBJ2-3): KAGVTQTPRYLIKTRGQQVTLSCSPISGHRSVSWYQQTPGQGLQFLFEYFSETQRNKGNFPGRFSGRQFSNSRSEMNVSTLELGDSALYLCASSFAGGPEDTQYFGPGTRLTVL.

This clone was seen once. The gene calls are TRBV4-1 and TRBJ2-2; 8 bases are shared with TRBD2. The CDR3 runs 13 residues. The V and J ends lost 3 bases and 6 bases, in that order; junction bases with no gene match: 0. Per the germline V gene, CDR1 is MGHRA and CDR2 is YSYEKL. For the CDR3, the DNA is TGCGCCAGCAGCCACGGGGGGGCCGGGGAGCTGTTTTTT. It encodes CASSHGGAGELFF.

CDR3 loop: CASFGQRGKSTDTQYF. CDR3 sequence (DNA): TGTGCCAGCTTTGGGCAGCGGGGGAAAAGCACAGATACGCAGTATTTT. V usage is TRBV2 and J usage is TRBJ2-3; 8 bases are a match to TRBD2. Germline V gene lookup returns CDR1 SNHLY and CDR2 FYNNEI. The V segment lost 8 bases and the J segment 0 bases; nucleotides outside the gene matches: 10. The CDR3 covers 16 residues.

The chain recombines TRBV11-2 with TRBJ2-1; TRBD2 aligns across 14 bases. The V gene's germline CDR1 is SGHAT and CDR2 FQNNGV. The CDR3 is 15 residues long. With V trimmed by 3 bases and J by 6 bases, 1 base remained unmatched. The CDR3 region has the DNA TGTGCCAGCAGCTTGACTAGCGGGGGGGCCAATGAGCAGTTCTTC. This translates into CASSLTSGGANEQFF. The entire variable domain, with the rest obtained from reference TRBV11-2 and TRBJ2-1, is as follows: EAGVAQSPRYKIIEKRQSVAFWCNPISGHATLYWYQQILGQGPKLLIQFQNNGVVDDSQLPKDRFSAERLKGVDSTLKIQPAKLEDSAVYLCASSLTSGGANEQFFGPGTRLTVL.

Here the CDR3 DNA reads TGTGCCAGCAGCGTAGCGGGGGGGCAAGAGACCCAGTACTTC. Translating it yields CASSVAGGQETQYF. The chain employs TRBV9 and TRBJ2-5; TRBD2 agrees at 8 bases. V lost 0 bases, J lost 2 bases, and 0 bases stayed unmatched. From germline, CDR1 is SGDLS and CDR2 YYNGEE. CDR3 length: 14 residues. Filled out from reference TRBV9 and TRBJ2-5, the complete variable domain reads DSGVTQTPKHLITATGQRVTLRCSPRSGDLSVYWYQQSLDQGLQFLIQYYNGEERAKGNILERFSAQQFPDLHSELNLSSLELGDSALYFCASSVAGGQETQYFGPGTRLLVL.

The V and J genes are TRBV9 and TRBJ1-2; D not certain. The CDR3 loop spans 13 amino acids. The V end lost 0 bases, the J end lost 1 base, and 4 bases lay between the germline ends. Germline values: CDR1 SGDLS, CDR2 YYNGEE. CDR3 region: CASSVDNNYGYTF. The DNA for the CDR3 is TGTGCCAGCAGCGTAGACAATAACTATGGCTACACCTTC.

The gene calls are TRBV2 and TRBJ2-7; D is perhaps TRBD2 (5 bases). The CDR3 runs to 14 residues. Germline CDR1 and CDR2: SNHLY and FYNNEI. V lost 10 bases to trimming and J lost 0 bases, with 16 bases between them. CDR3: CATQNPGSSYEQYF. Written as DNA, the CDR3 is TGTGCCACCCAAAACCCGGGGAGCTCCTACGAGCAGTACTTC.

This chain uses TRBV6-5 with TRBJ2-7; 13 bases are a match to TRBD2. V gave up 0 bases and J gave up 5 bases; unmatched junction bases: 4. This CDR3 has 16 amino acids. Germline V gene data show CDR1 as MNHEY and CDR2 as SVGAGI. CDR3 coding DNA: TGTGCCAGCAGTTACTCTCGGACTAGCGGGGGTAACGAGCAGTACTTC. This codes for CASSYSRTSGGNEQYF.

The chain recombines TRBV4-3 with TRBJ1-5; the D gene is possibly TRBD1 (6 bases). This CDR3 has 15 amino acids. Germline V CDR1 and CDR2: LGHNA, YSLEER. The V gene lost 3 bases and the J gene lost 4 bases, with 13 bases spanning the gap. The CDR3 DNA sequence: TGCGCCAGCAGCCAGACGACAGGAGTAAATCAGCCCCAGCATTTT. Protein product: CASSQTTGVNQPQHF.

The chain joins TRBV7-9 to TRBJ2-7; D is possibly TRBD1 (6 bases). V lost 7 bases, J lost 0 bases, and 10 bases lay in between. CDR3 length: 13 amino acids. Germline V gene data show CDR1 as SEHNR and CDR2 as FQNEAQ (reference sequence). CDR3 nucleotides: TGTGCCAGCATTCTGGACAGCTCCTACGAGCAGTACTTC. Its translation is CASILDSSYEQYF. The whole variable domain, filled in from reference TRBV7-9 and TRBJ2-7, reads DTGVSQNPRHKITKRGQNVTFRCDPISEHNRLYWYRQTLGQGPEFLTYFQNEAQLEKSRLLSDRFSAERPKGSFSTLEIQRTEQGDSAMYLCASILDSSYEQYFGPGTRLTVT.

The rearrangement joins TRBV27 to TRBJ2-7, with 8 positions matching TRBD2. The V gene's germline CDR1 is MNHEY and CDR2 SMNVEV (reference sequence). Trimming cost V 2 bases and J 0 bases; bases outside gene matches: 0. The CDR3 has 14 amino acids. This CDR3 is CASSLLAGSYEQYF. The CDR3 DNA sequence: TGTGCCAGCAGTTTACTAGCGGGCTCCTACGAGCAGTACTTC.